This is a list of T cell receptor beta chains from one sample in a study of T cells in tuberculosis. Repertoires were generated with immunoSEQ multiplex PCR, while TCRdb's copy carries only in-frame clones and drops some. The top ten clones hold 5.5% to 7.5% of a sample with about 29,000 clones, around 90% of them seen once. Sequences were obtained from PBMCs. These receptors were obtained from a donor between 5 and 29 years old with latent tuberculosis or without tuberculosis infection. The CDR3 runs from the conserved cysteine through the conserved F or W. The order of the fields is clone size, V gene, D gene, J gene, CDR3 DNA, CDR3 protein. D genes are given only for firm matches. Clone size, where shown, is once, few, many, or a class for clones that have expanded.

>-|TRBV11-2|-|TRBJ2-3
TGTGCCAGCAGCTTCTGGGACAACACAGATACGCAGTATTTT
CASSFWDNTDTQYF
>few|TRBV19|-|TRBJ1-5
TGTGCCAGCCTCAAGGGGGAGTATAGCAATCAGCCCCAGCATTTT
CASLKGEYSNQPQHF
>-|TRBV19|TRBD1|TRBJ1-2
TGTGCCAGTATCCCCCGGGACAGCTATGGCTACACCTTC
CASIPRDSYGYTF
>-|TRBV18|-|TRBJ1-2
TGTGCCAGCTCACCAGGGGCAAACTATGGCTACACCTTC
CASSPGANYGYTF
>-|TRBV6-6|-|TRBJ2-1
TGTGCCAGCAGTTACTCCCGAGCGAATGAGCAGTTCTTC
CASSYSRANEQFF
>-|TRBV29-1|-|TRBJ2-1
TGCAGCGTTGAACGGCGTCAGGGTAGCACCTACAATGAGCAGTTCTTC
CSVERRQGSTYNEQFF
>-|TRBV7-8|-|TRBJ1-2
TGTGCCAGCAGCTATCAGGGTTTATATGGCTACACCTTC
CASSYQGLYGYTF
>-|TRBV28|-|TRBJ2-5
TGTGCCAGCAGTCCCCCGGGTCCGGCAGAGACCCAGTACTTC
CASSPPGPAETQYF
>-|TRBV5-5|TRBD1|TRBJ1-2
TGTGCCAGCAGCTTAGGACAGGGTAACTATGGCTACACCTTC
CASSLGQGNYGYTF
>-|TRBV6-4|-|TRBJ1-6
TGTGCCAGCAGTATATATCCGGGAGTACGTTCACCCCTCCACTTT
CASSIYPGVRSPLHF
>-|TRBV4-1|-|TRBJ1-5
TGCGCCAGCAGTTATAATCAGCCCCAGCATTTT
CASSYNQPQHF
>-|TRBV28|-|TRBJ1-5
TGTGCCAGCAGTGTACTCAATCAGCCCCAGCATTTT
CASSVLNQPQHF
>-|TRBV28|-|TRBJ1-1
TGTGCCAGCAGTTTCGGGGGGCGCGGGACTGAAGCTTTCTTT
CASSFGGRGTEAFF
>-|TRBV5-6|-|TRBJ1-1
TGTGCCAGCAGCTGGGGACAACCGAACACTGAAGCTTTCTTT
CASSWGQPNTEAFF
>-|TRBV9|TRBD2|TRBJ2-3
TGTGCCAGCAGCGTAGGAAGGCTAGCGGGGGCCTTCGGCTCGCAGTATTTT
CASSVGRLAGAFGSQYF
>once|TRBV5-1|TRBD1|TRBJ1-3
TGCGCCAGCAGCGCCAACCAGGGGGTGAGCTCTGGAAACACCATATATTTT
CASSANQGVSSGNTIYF
>-|TRBV5-4|TRBD2|TRBJ2-5
TGTGCCAGCAGCCTAAGACTAGCGGGGGGTCAAGAGACCCAGTACTTC
CASSLRLAGGQETQYF
>-|TRBV7-2|TRBD2|TRBJ2-7
TGTGCCAGCAGCCCTCAGTTACTAGCGGGGTCCGAGCAGTACTTC
CASSPQLLAGSEQYF
>once|TRBV6-5|-|TRBJ1-4
TGTGCCAGCAGTCCAGGGGCAACTAATGAAAAACTGTTTTTT
CASSPGATNEKLFF
>-|TRBV5-6|TRBD2|TRBJ2-5
TGTGCCAGCAGCTTGGGGACTAGCGGGGAGCGGACCCAGTACTTC
CASSLGTSGERTQYF
>-|TRBV5-4|-|TRBJ1-2
TGTGCCAGCAGCCTGGACGGTAACTATGGCTACACCTTC
CASSLDGNYGYTF
>-|TRBV18|-|TRBJ1-1
TGTGCCAGCTCACCCGACAGGTCGTACACTGAAGCTTTCTTT
CASSPDRSYTEAFF
>few|TRBV20-1|-|TRBJ1-1
TGCAGTGCCACGGTGGCTGAAGCTTTCTTT
CSATVAEAFF
>-|TRBV5-1|-|TRBJ2-7
TGCGCCAGCAGCGCAGACACCTCCTTACTCTACGAGCAGTACTTC
CASSADTSLLYEQYF
>-|TRBV7-7|-|TRBJ1-4
TGTGCCAGCAGCCCAACTATAACTAATGAAAAACTGTTTTTT
CASSPTITNEKLFF
>-|TRBV5-1|-|TRBJ2-3
TGCGCCAGCAGCGAGGAGATCCCTAGCACAGATACGCAGTATTTT
CASSEEIPSTDTQYF
>-|TRBV19|-|TRBJ2-2
TGTGCCAGTAGTATAGACCTCAGGTACACCGGGGAGCTGTTTTTT
CASSIDLRYTGELFF
>-|TRBV7-8|TRBD1|TRBJ1-6
TGTGCCAGCAGACCTCGGGACAGCTATAATTCACCCCTCCACTTT
CASRPRDSYNSPLHF
>-|TRBV27|-|TRBJ2-7
TGTGCCAGCAGTTTATCCCCATCAGGGCCGGCCTACGAGCAGTACTTC
CASSLSPSGPAYEQYF
>-|TRBV5-1|-|TRBJ1-3
TGCGCCAGCAGCACAGGGATCTCTGGAAACACCATATATTTT
CASSTGISGNTIYF
>-|TRBV27|TRBD1|TRBJ1-5
TGTGCCAGCAGTTTATCGATCCCAACCGGGACAGCGGCGCGGCCCCAGCATTTT
CASSLSIPTGTAARPQHF
>-|TRBV29-1|-|TRBJ1-2
TGCAGCGTTGAAGATCCGGAACAGGGCCTAGACTTTAGCTACACCTTC
CSVEDPEQGLDFSYTF
>-|TRBV5-6|-|TRBJ1-4
TGTGCCAGCAGCCATGAGACCCCTGAGGCAACTAATGAAAAACTGTTTTTT
CASSHETPEATNEKLFF
>-|TRBV25-1|TRBD2|TRBJ2-3
TGTGCCAGCAGTGCTAGCGGGGGATCAGATACGCAGTATTTT
CASSASGGSDTQYF
>-|TRBV27|-|TRBJ1-5
TGTGCCAGCAGTTATTGGGGGCCCAATCAGCCCCAGCATTTT
CASSYWGPNQPQHF
>few|TRBV28|TRBD1|TRBJ1-6
TGTGCCAGCGGACAGGGGGATTCACCCCTCCACTTT
CASGQGDSPLHF
>-|TRBV6-5|TRBD1|TRBJ1-2
TGTGCCAGCAGTTACTCGGGACAGGGAAATGGCTACACCTTC
CASSYSGQGNGYTF
>-|TRBV11-2|-|TRBJ2-7
TGTGCCAGCAGCGGGGGGGCCCCAGGGGAGCAGTACTTC
CASSGGAPGEQYF
>once|TRBV7-2|-|TRBJ2-1
TGTGCCAGCAGCTTAAGAATCCCGAGCTCCTACAATGAGCAGTTCTTC
CASSLRIPSSYNEQFF
>-|TRBV11-2|-|TRBJ2-3
TGTGCCAGCAGCTCTCCAGCCGGGGGAGCTCGCACAGATACGCAGTATTTT
CASSSPAGGARTDTQYF
>-|TRBV9|TRBD1|TRBJ1-3
TGTGCCAGCAGCGTATTAGCCGGGACAGGGGGCCTGATTTCCGGAAACACCATATATTTT
CASSVLAGTGGLISGNTIYF
>-|TRBV10-3|TRBD1|TRBJ1-2
TGTGCCATCAGTGGGGGACAGGGGGACTATGGCTACACCTTC
CAISGGQGDYGYTF
>-|TRBV6-5|-|TRBJ2-7
TGTGCCAGCAGTTACTCTGGAGGACGGGAGCAGTACTTC
CASSYSGGREQYF
>-|TRBV10-3|-|TRBJ2-1
TGTGCCATCAGTGGGACATCCAATGAGCAGTTCTTC
CAISGTSNEQFF
>-|TRBV4-3|TRBD2|TRBJ2-3
TGCGCCAGCAGCCAAGGGCGGGGGGAGGCAGATACGCAGTATTTT
CASSQGRGEADTQYF
>once|TRBV5-1|-|TRBJ2-5
TGCGCCAGCAGCTTCAGGCCACCAGAGACCCAGTACTTC
CASSFRPPETQYF
>-|TRBV7-6|TRBD2|TRBJ2-5
TGTGCCAGCAGCTTACTAGCGGGGTACCAAGAGACCCAGTACTTC
CASSLLAGYQETQYF
>-|TRBV6-5|-|TRBJ1-6
TGTGCCAGCAGTTACGCTGGCCTCAATTCACCCCTCCACTTT
CASSYAGLNSPLHF
>-|TRBV28|-|TRBJ1-1
TGTGCCAGCAGTTTAGCGAGAGCTGAAGCTTTCTTT
CASSLARAEAFF